Listed below are T cell receptor beta chains from one sample, sequenced in a study of beta chain features in type 1 diabetes. Profiling relied on immunoSEQ multiplex PCR, and the TCRdb table lists in-frame clones only, not all of them. This table holds around 600,000 clones, over 10% found once. Sequencing was performed on naive CD4+ T cells from blood. The source is a man aged 30 to 45 with type 1 diabetes. CDR3s include the opening cysteine and the closing phenylalanine or tryptophan. D genes are given only for firm matches. Clone size is stated in some rows and not others, as once, few, many or a class when expanded.

J gene,clone size,D gene,V gene,CDR3 DNA,CDR3 protein
TRBJ1-2,few,NA,TRBV5-6,TGTGCCAGCAGCTTACTTTATGGCTACACCTTC,CASSLLYGYTF
TRBJ2-1,few,NA,TRBV5-4,TGTGCCAGCAGCTTGGATCTTGCGACAGGGACTTACAATGAGCAGTTCTTC,CASSLDLATGTYNEQFF
TRBJ1-4,few,NA,TRBV14,TGTGCCAGCAGCCAAGACCCGCTGGCGACTAATGAAAAACTGTTTTTT,CASSQDPLATNEKLFF
TRBJ2-3,NA,NA,TRBV5-6,TGTGCCAGCAGCGAGAGGGAGGGGGCGCCGGGCCGTAGTACGCAGTATTTT,CASSEREGAPGRSTQYF
TRBJ1-2,NA,TRBD1,TRBV19,TGTGCCAGTAGTATTTCTTGGACAGGGAACTATGGCTACACCTTC,CASSISWTGNYGYTF
TRBJ1-4,NA,TRBD1,TRBV29-1,TGCAGCGTGTCCGGGACAGGCGCAACTAATGAAAAACTGTTTTTT,CSVSGTGATNEKLFF
TRBJ2-5,few,NA,TRBV20-1,TGCAGTGCTGGCCGCGGGGAGACCCAGTACTTC,CSAGRGETQYF
TRBJ2-3,few,NA,TRBV7-2,TGTGCCAGCAGTCCCCCAACCAATACGCAGTATTTT,CASSPPTNTQYF
TRBJ2-1,few,TRBD2,TRBV19,TGTGCCAGTAGTCCTCCTAGCGGGGGGGCTGATAATGAGCAGTTCTTC,CASSPPSGGADNEQFF
TRBJ2-5,few,TRBD2,TRBV5-6,TGTGCCAGCAGCTTGAGAAGCGGGAGACAAGAGACCCAGTACTTC,CASSLRSGRQETQYF
TRBJ1-1,few,TRBD1,TRBV6-4,TGTGCCAGCAGTCCCTCAGGGGGCGCGGGTGGCGCTGAAGCTTTCTTT,CASSPSGGAGGAEAFF
TRBJ2-2,few,NA,TRBV4-3,TGCGCCAGCAGCCAGGATAACACCGGGGAGCTGTTTTTT,CASSQDNTGELFF
TRBJ1-2,NA,TRBD1,TRBV5-8,TGTGCCAGCAGCTTGCAAGACAGGGGGCAACGCCGCTATGGCTACACCTTC,CASSLQDRGQRRYGYTF
TRBJ2-5,few,NA,TRBV5-1,TGCGCCAGCAGCTTGGAAGTGGGGGCCGCCCTCCAAGAGACCCAGTACTTC,CASSLEVGAALQETQYF
TRBJ2-6,few,NA,TRBV27,TGTGCCAGCAAGGGCAACGTCCTGACTTTC,CASKGNVLTF
TRBJ2-7,few,TRBD2,TRBV4-2,TGTGCCAGCAGCCAAGATGAAGAGGCTGGCGGGGGGTACTCCTACGAGCAGTACTTC,CASSQDEEAGGGYSYEQYF